These T cell receptor beta chains were read from a single sample in a study of cytomegalovirus exposure and HLA in healthy donors. The table came from immunoSEQ multiplex PCR; TCRdb's copy has only in-frame clones and leaves some out. Its table records about 140,000 clones. The sample was PBMCs. These receptors all come from a man between 40 and 49 years old in good health and CMV-seronegative. Both conserved end residues are part of each CDR3. The D gene is left open where the match is weak.

TRBD1 | TRBJ1-2 | TRBV5-8 | CASSLQGASGYTF | TGTGCCAGCAGCTTGCAGGGGGCGAGTGGCTACACCTTC
NA | TRBJ1-1 | TRBV6-6 | CASSYLRNTEAFF | TGTGCCAGCAGTTACCTCAGGAACACTGAAGCTTTCTTT
TRBD2 | TRBJ2-7 | TRBV7-8 | CASSLVPSGEQYF | TGTGCCAGCAGCTTAGTTCCTAGCGGGGAGCAGTACTTC
NA | TRBJ2-4 | TRBV19 | CASSFGNIQYF | TGTGCCAGTAGTTTCGGAAACATTCAGTACTTC
TRBD1 | TRBJ1-3 | TRBV4-1 | CASSQDQGQGAKSGNTIYF | TGCGCCAGCAGCCAAGATCAAGGACAGGGGGCAAAGTCTGGAAACACCATATATTTT
NA | TRBJ1-5 | TRBV12-1 | CASSVEKTENSNQPQHF | TGTGCCAGCAGCGTAGAGAAGACAGAGAATAGCAATCAGCCCCAGCATTTT
NA | TRBJ2-7 | TRBV7-6 | CASSKGTTAYEQYF | TGTGCCAGCAGCAAAGGGACAACCGCCTACGAGCAGTACTTC
NA | TRBJ2-7 | TRBV10-3 | CAISEQSYEQYF | TGTGCCATCAGTGAACAGAGCTACGAGCAGTACTTC
NA | TRBJ1-4 | TRBV21-1 | CASSKGVRGGDLNEKLFF | TGTGCCAGCAGCAAAGGGGTAAGAGGAGGGGACCTTAATGAAAAACTGTTTTTT
NA | TRBJ1-1 | TRBV7-2 | CASAPPRGVGTEAFF | TGTGCCAGCGCCCCCCCCAGGGGCGTCGGCACTGAAGCTTTCTTT
NA | TRBJ1-3 | TRBV5-1 | CASSSQSPGPGNTIYF | TGCGCCAGCAGCTCCCAATCGCCTGGGCCTGGAAACACCATATATTTT
NA | TRBJ1-2 | TRBV25-1 | CASSEQGPGYTF | TGTGCCAGCAGTGAACAGGGGCCTGGCTACACCTTC
NA | TRBJ1-5 | TRBV7-2 | CASSLGGAGSQPQHF | TGTGCCAGCAGCTTAGGCGGGGCGGGGTCTCAGCCCCAGCATTTT
NA | TRBJ1-5 | TRBV5-1 | CTSSLGEYSNQPQHF | TGCACCAGCAGCTTAGGAGAGTATAGCAATCAGCCCCAGCATTTT
NA | TRBJ1-4 | TRBV28 | CASRTSSGTNEKLFF | TGTGCCAGCAGGACCTCATCGGGAACTAATGAAAAACTGTTTTTT
TRBD1 | TRBJ1-1 | TRBV2 | CASRSGQMNTEAFF | TGTGCCAGCAGGTCGGGACAGATGAACACTGAAGCTTTCTTT
TRBD1 | TRBJ2-1 | TRBV5-1 | CASSFSAGTAYNEQFF | TGCGCCAGCAGCTTCAGCGCCGGGACAGCCTACAATGAGCAGTTCTTC
TRBD2 | TRBJ2-7 | TRBV7-2 | CASSAQGLAGVEQYF | TGTGCCAGCAGTGCCCAGGGACTAGCGGGGGTCGAGCAGTACTTC
TRBD1 | TRBJ1-1 | TRBV6-5 | CASSSGTGGNTEAFF | TGTGCCAGCAGTTCAGGGACAGGGGGAAACACTGAAGCTTTCTTT
TRBD1 | TRBJ2-3 | TRBV19 | CASSNPGQGVSDTQYF | TGTGCCAGTAGTAACCCGGGACAGGGAGTTTCGGATACGCAGTATTTT
TRBD2 | TRBJ2-1 | TRBV4-2 | CASSQDPVLAGGWNEQFF | TGTGCCAGCAGCCAAGATCCCGTCCTAGCGGGGGGCTGGAATGAGCAGTTCTTC
TRBD2 | TRBJ2-3 | TRBV5-4 | CASSSSTSGGWETDTQYF | TGTGCCAGCAGCTCTTCCACTAGCGGGGGATGGGAGACAGATACGCAGTATTTT
TRBD1 | TRBJ1-1 | TRBV7-3 | CASSPGTGDRTEAFF | TGTGCCAGCAGCCCCGGGACAGGGGATCGGACTGAAGCTTTCTTT
TRBD1 | TRBJ1-1 | TRBV28 | CASSPGQANTEAFF | TGTGCCAGCAGTCCGGGACAGGCGAACACTGAAGCTTTCTTT
TRBD2 | TRBJ2-5 | TRBV7-2 | CASSLAGGKETQYF | TGTGCCAGCAGCTTAGCGGGGGGGAAAGAGACCCAGTACTTC
NA | TRBJ1-2 | TRBV29-1 | CSVEDRLAYGYTF | TGCAGCGTTGAAGATCGACTTGCCTATGGCTACACCTTC
TRBD2 | TRBJ2-1 | TRBV7-3 | CASSLRLAGGPMSEQFF | TGTGCCAGCAGCTTACGGCTAGCGGGGGGGCCTATGAGTGAGCAGTTCTTC
NA | TRBJ2-7 | TRBV4-2 | CASSQWAALSYEQYF | TGTGCCAGCAGCCAATGGGCAGCTCTCTCCTACGAGCAGTACTTC
TRBD1 | TRBJ2-6 | TRBV2 | CASSPDRAGANVLTF | TGTGCCAGCAGCCCAGACAGGGCTGGGGCCAACGTCCTGACTTTC
TRBD2 | TRBJ2-3 | TRBV9 | CASSLRLAGVKDTQYF | TGTGCCAGCAGCCTTCGACTAGCGGGGGTCAAAGATACGCAGTATTTT
NA | TRBJ1-2 | TRBV7-3 | CASIVSPNSNYGYTF | TGTGCCAGCATCGTGAGTCCGAACTCTAACTATGGCTACACCTTC